The next 14 T cell receptor beta chains were all read from a single sample in a study of blood T cell repertoires in COVID-19. Clones were sequenced by immunoSEQ multiplex PCR, and TCRdb holds only the in-frame ones, with some missing. The table has roughly 130,000 clones, around 86% seen once; the top ten hold about a tenth. Source material: peripheral blood. The receptors come from a man aged 40-50 years with active or convalescent COVID-19.

This chain uses TRBV12-3 or TRBV12-4 with TRBJ1-1; D possibly corresponds to TRBD1 (5 bases). The V end was cut by 4 bases, the J end by 4 bases, with 10 bases between. This CDR3 region has 13 residues. The CDR3 region is CASSSGKSTEAFF. In nucleotides, the CDR3 is TGTGCCAGCAGTTCAGGGAAAAGCACTGAAGCTTTCTTT.

This rearrangement joins TRBV27 to TRBJ2-6; no definite D call. The CDR3 loop spans 17 amino acids. V was trimmed by 4 bases and J by 0 bases, leaving 13 bases between them. CDR1 and CDR2 (germline): MNHEY, SMNVEV (reference sequence). The CDR3 bases are TGTGCCAGCAGTTCCCGAACAGTGTCCTCTGGGGCCAACGTCCTGACTTTC. Residues: CASSSRTVSSGANVLTF.

The chain carries TRBV5-1 and TRBJ1-2; 8 positions agree with TRBD1. V was pared by 4 bases and J by 7 bases, with 6 bases of the junction left unmatched. The CDR3 totals 13 residues. From germline, CDR1 is SGHRS and CDR2 YFSETQ. The CDR3 loop is CASSETGVGGYTF. CDR3 nucleotides: TGCGCCAGCAGCGAGACAGGGGTAGGTGGCTACACCTTC. Full variable domain (rest looked up from reference TRBV5-1 and TRBJ1-2): KAGVTQTPRYLIKTRGQQVTLSCSPISGHRSVSWYQQTPGQGLQFLFEYFSETQRNKGNFPGRFSGRQFSNSRSEMNVSTLELGDSALYLCASSETGVGGYTFGSGTRLTVV.

The gene calls are TRBV30 and TRBJ1-4; 7 bases are a match to TRBD1. The V gene end was trimmed by 3 bases and the J gene end by 5 bases; junction bases not matched to a gene: 12. The CDR3 is made up of 16 amino acids. The germline V gene encodes CDR1 GTSNPN and CDR2 SVGIG (reference sequence). The CDR3 DNA follows: TGTGCCTGGAGCAAGGGGGCACAATTATCAAATGAAAAACTGTTTTTT. Translation gives CAWSKGAQLSNEKLFF.

The gene calls are TRBV6-4 and TRBJ1-2; TRBD1 is a possible D gene (6 bases). Trimming left V 3 bases short and J 1 base short, with 9 bases between. Germline V gives CDR1 MRHNA, CDR2 SNTAGT. CDR3 length: 14 amino acids. CDR3 nucleotides: TGTGCCAGCAGTGAAAAGGACAGTAACTATGGCTACACCTTC. Encoded protein: CASSEKDSNYGYTF.

The chain combines TRBV6-1 with TRBJ2-3, with D possibly TRBD1 on 6 matching bases. V was cut by 7 bases and J by 3 bases, with 11 bases left in between. The CDR3 loop spans 13 amino acids. Germline lookup yields CDR1 MNHNS and CDR2 SASEGT. In nucleotides, the CDR3 is TGTGCCAGCATTAATACAGGGACAGATACGCAGTATTTT. Translating gives CASINTGTDTQYF.

The rearrangement joins TRBV9 to TRBJ2-3; unclear D gene. CDR1 SGDLS and CDR2 YYNGEE come from the germline V gene. Trimming took 0 bases from V and 5 from J, leaving 16 bases between them. The length of the CDR3 is 16 residues. This CDR3 reads CASSVVDVGFVDTQYF. In DNA form, the CDR3 reads TGTGCCAGCAGCGTAGTCGACGTCGGGTTTGTAGATACGCAGTATTTT.

Details on this clone: Just one base apart from a much larger clone, this may be a read error. The chain has TRBV12-3 or TRBV12-4 and TRBJ1-2; possibly TRBD1 for D (6 bases). CDR3 size: 12 residues. Trimming left V 5 bases short and J 5 bases short, with 9 bases between. The CDR3 DNA reads as TGTGCCAGCAGTGAACAGGGATATGGCTACACCTTC. Translated: CASSEQGYGYTF.

CDR3 bases: TGTGCCAGTAGTATAGATCTATTGAGCCAGCCCCAGCATTTT. This translates into CASSIDLLSQPQHF. This sequence joins TRBV19 and TRBJ1-5; D gene uncertain. This CDR3 is built from 14 residues. V lost 0 bases to trimming and J lost 7 bases, with 10 bases between them. CDR1 is LNHDA and CDR2 is SQIVND in the germline V gene (reference sequence).

V and J are TRBV12-2 and TRBJ2-7; no check of the table's D call, TRBD2, against the DNA was made. TRBV12-2 is annotated as a pseudogene. The length of the CDR3 is 14 residues. The CDR3 DNA reads as TGTGCAAGTCGCTACCCCCGGGATTCCTACGAGCAGTACTTC. Translation: CASRYPRDSYEQYF.

This clone was found a few times. The chain combines TRBV21-1 with TRBJ1-6. TRBV21-1 counts as a pseudogene. CDR3 size: 18 residues. Here the CDR3 DNA reads TGTGCCAGCAGCAAAGGTCGAGGAAGGTCTGATCATAATTCACCCCTCCACTTT. Encoded protein: CASSKGRGRSDHNSPLHF.

The genes are TRBV6-2 or TRBV6-3 and TRBJ1-4; 7 bases line up with TRBD1. The junction had 11 bases not matched to a gene; V was cut back by 4 bases and J by 12 bases. Germline CDR1 and CDR2: MNHEY and SVGEGT. This CDR3 spans 14 amino acids. This chain's CDR3 is CASSSGQVAEQLFF. CDR3 nucleotides: TGTGCCAGCAGTTCCGGACAGGTCGCAGAGCAACTGTTTTTT.

The chain's CDR3 is CASSYSQQNQPQHF. The CDR3 DNA sequence: TGTGCCAGCAGTTACTCACAACAGAATCAGCCCCAGCATTTT. The genes are TRBV6-2 or TRBV6-3 and TRBJ1-5; D uncertain. V was pared by 0 bases and J by 4 bases, with 7 bases between. The germline V gene has CDR1 MNHEY and CDR2 SVGEGT. The CDR3 sequence is 14 residues long.

V and J are TRBV7-6 and TRBJ2-5; 8 bases are shared with TRBD2. Unmatched junction bases numbered 11, after V lost 5 bases and J lost 3 bases. The germline V gene encodes CDR1 SGHVS and CDR2 FNYEAQ. This CDR3 is 16 amino acids long. Here the CDR3 DNA reads TGTGCCAGCAGCGCGAGGGGCGGGGGGACAAAAGAGACCCAGTACTTC. Its protein is CASSARGGGTKETQYF.